This TCR beta chain was found in a study of T cell changes during pregnancy in multiple sclerosis. TCRdb keeps only in-frame clones here, not all; method: immunoSEQ multiplex PCR. The sample has just under 40,000 clones, 75% to 95% seen once. Germline assignment: CDR1 MDHEN and CDR2 SYDVKM. The length of the CDR3 is 15 residues. The germline V and J ends were trimmed by 6 bases and 1 base, with 15 bases remaining between them. The clonotype was recovered from a female donor in good health, enrolled as a control in a pregnancy study. The sequencing used CD4+ T cells from peripheral blood mononuclear cells, collected in the first trimester of pregnancy. This chain links TRBV28 with TRBJ1-1; no clear D gene. This chain's CDR3 is CASRVFGLGNTEAFF. The DNA for the CDR3 is TGTGCCAGCAGAGTTTTTGGGCTGGGGAACACTGAAGCTTTCTTT. Drawing the rest from reference TRBV28 and TRBJ1-1, the complete variable domain is DVKVTQSSRYLVKRTGEKVFLECVQDMDHENMFWYRQDPGLGLRLIYFSYDVKMKEKGDIPEGYSVSREKKERFSLILESASTNQTSMYLCASRVFGLGNTEAFFGQGTRLTVV.